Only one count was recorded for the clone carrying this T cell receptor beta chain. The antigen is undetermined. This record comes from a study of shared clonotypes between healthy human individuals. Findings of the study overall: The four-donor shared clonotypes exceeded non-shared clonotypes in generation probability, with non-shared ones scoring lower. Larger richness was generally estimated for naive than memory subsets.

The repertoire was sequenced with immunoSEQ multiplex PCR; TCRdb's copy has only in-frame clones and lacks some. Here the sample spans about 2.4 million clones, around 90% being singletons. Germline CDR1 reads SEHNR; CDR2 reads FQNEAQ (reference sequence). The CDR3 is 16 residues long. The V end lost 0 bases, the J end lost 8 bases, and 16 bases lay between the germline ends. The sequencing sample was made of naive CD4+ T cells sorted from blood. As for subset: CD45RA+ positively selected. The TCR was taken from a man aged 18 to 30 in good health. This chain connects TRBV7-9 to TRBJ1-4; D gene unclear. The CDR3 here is CASSLARTPGNEKLFF. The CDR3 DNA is TGTGCCAGCAGCTTAGCCCGGACCCCGGGGAACGAAAAACTGTTTTTT. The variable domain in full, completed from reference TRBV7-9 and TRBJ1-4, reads DTGVSQNPRHKITKRGQNVTFRCDPISEHNRLYWYRQTLGQGPEFLTYFQNEAQLEKSRLLSDRFSAERPKGSFSTLEIQRTEQGDSAMYLCASSLARTPGNEKLFFGSGTQLSVL.